The rows below give T cell receptor beta chains drawn from one sample of a study of metastatic and nonmetastatic thyroid tumors. TCRdb re-called the PCR reads via MiXCR. In the table there are 30,000 to 40,000 clones, about a fifth of which are singletons. The sample comprised tumor tissue. The receptors here all came from a male donor with papillary thyroid cancer or a benign thyroid nodule (not recorded which). Some clones in this sample may be carry-over from other donors' samples. Each CDR3 is given with its conserved first and last residue. Fields, in order: J gene, clone size, D gene, V gene, CDR3 protein, CDR3 DNA. A D gene is named only where the DNA matches it firmly. Size tells how often a clone was seen (once, few, many) or the class of an expanded clone, and some rows leave it out.

J: TRBJ1-2; size: few; D: NA; V: TRBV6-1; CDR3: CASSEVWVSGGYTF; DNA: TGTGCCAGCAGTGAAGTTTGGGTTTCGGGCGGCTACACCTTC
J: TRBJ2-4; size: NA; D: NA; V: TRBV6-2/TRBV6-3; CDR3: CARRPIQGAHLDKNIQYF; DNA: TGTGCCAGAAGACCAATACAGGGAGCACATCTAGACAAAAACATTCAGTACTTC
J: TRBJ2-7; size: many; D: NA; V: TRBV7-2; CDR3: CASSLLVGPYEQYF; DNA: TGTGCCAGCAGCTTATTGGTAGGGCCCTACGAGCAGTACTTC
J: TRBJ2-5; size: few; D: TRBD2; V: TRBV20-1; CDR3: CSAQGLAGRGEETQYF; DNA: TGCAGTGCTCAAGGACTAGCGGGACGAGGGGAAGAGACCCAGTACTTC
J: TRBJ2-1; size: many; D: NA; V: TRBV20-1; CDR3: CSASPRRVAGNNEQFF; DNA: TGCAGTGCTAGTCCCCGGCGGGTCGCGGGAAACAATGAGCAGTTCTTC
J: TRBJ2-3; size: many; D: NA; V: TRBV5-6; CDR3: CASSLAQTDTQYF; DNA: TGTGCCAGCAGCTTGGCCCAGACAGATACGCAGTATTTT
J: TRBJ2-7; size: medium-sized; D: NA; V: TRBV7-8; CDR3: CASSPIRSYYEQYF; DNA: TGTGCCAGCAGCCCAATTAGAAGCTACTACGAGCAGTACTTC
J: TRBJ2-7; size: medium-sized; D: NA; V: TRBV27; CDR3: CASSRFGSAMAYEQYF; DNA: TGTGCCAGCAGTCGTTTCGGGAGCGCTATGGCCTACGAGCAGTACTTC
J: TRBJ2-7; size: NA; D: NA; V: TRBV11-3; CDR3: CASSSFVTTYEQYF; DNA: TGTGCCAGCAGCTCGTTTGTGACAACCTACGAGCAGTACTTC
J: TRBJ1-4; size: NA; D: TRBD1; V: TRBV5-6; CDR3: CDSRGTGATNEKLFF; DNA: TGTGACAGCAGAGGGACAGGAGCAACTAATGAAAAACTGTTTTTT
J: TRBJ2-3; size: many; D: NA; V: TRBV9; CDR3: CASSDGGAQYF; DNA: TGTGCCAGCAGCGACGGAGGCGCGCAGTATTTT
J: TRBJ2-2; size: many; D: TRBD1; V: TRBV12-3/TRBV12-4; CDR3: CASSLGDRVNTGELFF; DNA: TGTGCCAGCAGTTTAGGAGACAGGGTGAACACCGGGGAGCTGTTTTTT
J: TRBJ2-1; size: NA; D: NA; V: TRBV18; CDR3: CSSNQGGITYNEQFF; DNA: TGTTCCAGCAACCAGGGGGGAATCACCTACAATGAGCAGTTCTTC
J: TRBJ1-5; size: many; D: TRBD1; V: TRBV7-2; CDR3: CASSQGQGSGQPQHF; DNA: TGTGCCAGCAGCCAGGGACAGGGTTCGGGTCAGCCCCAGCATTTT
J: TRBJ2-6; size: NA; D: TRBD2; V: TRBV13; CDR3: CASSHSGGGRHSGANVLTF; DNA: TGTGCCAGCAGCCATTCGGGGGGTGGACGCCACTCTGGGGCCAACGTCCTGACTTTC
J: TRBJ2-1; size: few; D: TRBD2; V: TRBV20-1; CDR3: CSARDTKLAGAGNEQFF; DNA: TGCAGTGCTAGAGATACCAAACTAGCGGGAGCAGGAAATGAGCAGTTCTTC
J: TRBJ1-3; size: NA; D: NA; V: TRBV5-1; CDR3: CASSWSGAPSGNTIYF; DNA: TGCGCCAGCAGTTGGTCCGGGGCACCTTCTGGAAACACCATATATTTT
J: TRBJ2-7; size: NA; D: NA; V: TRBV9; CDR3: CASSPPQAGSNEQYF; DNA: TGTGCCAGCAGCCCCCCCCAGGCAGGTAGTAACGAGCAGTACTTC
J: TRBJ2-4; size: many; D: NA; V: TRBV7-9; CDR3: CASSPGSRLKNIQYF; DNA: TGTGCCAGCAGCCCCGGGTCTAGACTTAAAAACATTCAGTACTTC
J: TRBJ2-7; size: NA; D: NA; V: TRBV20-1; CDR3: CSARWRGTYEQYF; DNA: TGCAGTGCTAGATGGAGGGGGACCTACGAGCAGTACTTC
J: TRBJ2-7; size: few; D: NA; V: TRBV6-1; CDR3: CASRFGGGSYEHYF; DNA: NA
J: TRBJ1-1; size: many; D: NA; V: TRBV18; CDR3: CASSPFQGGDTEAFF; DNA: TGTGCCAGCTCACCTTTTCAGGGAGGAGACACTGAAGCTTTCTTT